This entry features one T cell receptor beta chain sequence. Clones were read by immunoSEQ multiplex PCR, and TCRdb kept only the in-frame ones, dropping some. The sample consists of more than 140,000 clones, around 90% of them appearing once. V was clipped by 2 bases and J by 5 bases; unmatched bases: 5. The CDR3 length is 15 residues. Germline V gene sequence: CDR1 MNHNS, CDR2 SASEGT. The data stem from a study of blood T cell repertoires in COVID-19. About the research overall: Some COVID-19 samples were acute and others convalescent; all came from the United States, Italy and Spain.

Sequencing was performed on peripheral blood. The source is a woman aged 55-69 years with acute or convalescent COVID-19. V and J are TRBV6-1 and TRBJ2-2; 7 bases align to TRBD2. The chain's CDR3 is CASSEQRRGTGELFF. CDR3 in DNA: TGTGCCAGCAGTGAACAACGGCGGGGGACCGGGGAGCTGTTTTTT.